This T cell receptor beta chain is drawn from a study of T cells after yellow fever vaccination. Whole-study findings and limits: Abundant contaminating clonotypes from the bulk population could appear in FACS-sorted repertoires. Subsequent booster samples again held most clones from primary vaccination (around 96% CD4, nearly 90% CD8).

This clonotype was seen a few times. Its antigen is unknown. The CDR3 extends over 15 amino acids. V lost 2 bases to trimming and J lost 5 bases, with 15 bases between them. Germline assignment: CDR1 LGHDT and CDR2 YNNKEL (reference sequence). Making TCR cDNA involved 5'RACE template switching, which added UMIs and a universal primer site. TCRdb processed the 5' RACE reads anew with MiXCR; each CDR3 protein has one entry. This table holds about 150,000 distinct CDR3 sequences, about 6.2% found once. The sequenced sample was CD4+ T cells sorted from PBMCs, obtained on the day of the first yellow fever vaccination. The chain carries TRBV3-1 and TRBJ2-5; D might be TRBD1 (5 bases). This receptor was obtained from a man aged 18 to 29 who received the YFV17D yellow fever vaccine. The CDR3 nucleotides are TGTGCCAGCAGCCAACAGGTCCTTCGACAGGAGACCCAGTACTTC. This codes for CASSQQVLRQETQYF.